This T cell receptor (beta chain) was found in a study of vaccination and CD4 T cells after COVID-19. Whole-study context: Everyone enrolled got two doses of BNT162b2 or mRNA-1273 vaccine. A CEFX pool, an HIV-1 Nef pool, or no peptide went to control cultures. Study-wide points: For convalescent patients, a median 86.3% of reactive clones surfaced exclusively after vaccination.

This clonotype was found a few times. Its antigen is still unknown. Compared with germline, one end of the junction differs, possibly owing to a read error. Sequenced with the Oncomine TCR Beta short-read assay was DNA taken from cultured CD4+ T cells. Each CDR3 protein is one row after TCRdb ran MiXCR on the PCR reads. The sample lists 13,000 or so distinct CDR3 sequences; around 67% were seen once. CDR1 and CDR2 from the germline V gene are MNHEY and SVGAGI. This CDR3 contains 13 residues. The treatment denotes: roughly nine-day PBMC culture with coronavirus spike peptide pools or control peptides (ViraFEST assay). Wells that each held around 2 million PBMCs were cultured with 9.5 to 10 IU/ml IL-2 and about 9.8 ug/ml peptide pools.

The material sequenced was CD4+ T cells from blood, cultured in vitro. The sequence was obtained from a human donor who had recovered from COVID-19. The rearrangement links TRBV6-5 to TRBJ1-3; D is ambiguous. DNA of the CDR3: TGTGCCAGCAGTTACTCAGTGGGAAACGCCATATATTTT. This translates into CASSYSVGNAIYF.